A selection of T cell receptor beta chains follows, all from one sample in a study of T cells in tuberculosis. Sequencing used immunoSEQ multiplex PCR; TCRdb keeps in-frame clones, though not all of them. The sample consists of under 45,000 clones, approximately 90% of them appearing once. The material was PBMCs, obtained at tuberculosis diagnosis. Receptor source: an adult with tuberculosis. Each CDR3 is given with its conserved first and last residue. Each record gives: J gene, V gene, CDR3 protein.

j_gene: TRBJ2-3; v_gene: TRBV9; CDR3aa: CASSLRTSQNTQYF
j_gene: TRBJ1-3; v_gene: TRBV4-2; CDR3aa: CASSQQGLGSGNTIYF
j_gene: TRBJ2-1; v_gene: TRBV9; CDR3aa: CASSARGDEQFF
j_gene: TRBJ1-5; v_gene: TRBV19; CDR3aa: CASSMRTGKSNQPQHF
j_gene: TRBJ1-3; v_gene: TRBV11-2; CDR3aa: CASSSPGQGNTIYF
j_gene: TRBJ2-1; v_gene: TRBV19; CDR3aa: CASSSFGVARTGLSYNEQFF
j_gene: TRBJ1-6; v_gene: TRBV12-5; CDR3aa: CASGLVPGTGTNSPLHF
j_gene: TRBJ2-7; v_gene: TRBV7-2; CDR3aa: CASSLRDRDYEQYF
j_gene: TRBJ1-2; v_gene: TRBV6-5; CDR3aa: CASSSLGQGNGYTF
j_gene: TRBJ2-1; v_gene: TRBV7-7; CDR3aa: CASSLSGGANNEQFF
j_gene: TRBJ2-5; v_gene: TRBV7-2; CDR3aa: CASSPLAGGFETQYF
j_gene: TRBJ2-7; v_gene: TRBV4-1; CDR3aa: CASSLYPGRQLYGQYF
j_gene: TRBJ2-3; v_gene: TRBV18; CDR3aa: CASSPETGIRDTQYF
j_gene: TRBJ2-5; v_gene: TRBV11-2; CDR3aa: CASSLGLAGGRKTQYF
j_gene: TRBJ2-5; v_gene: TRBV14; CDR3aa: CASSLGLAGTETQYF
j_gene: TRBJ2-5; v_gene: TRBV28; CDR3aa: CASSLTRETQYF
j_gene: TRBJ2-7; v_gene: TRBV6-5; CDR3aa: CASSYSGQGGEQYF